This is a list of T cell receptor beta chains from one sample in a study of blood T cell repertoires in COVID-19. Profiling relied on immunoSEQ multiplex PCR, and the TCRdb table lists in-frame clones only, not all of them. The sample records tens of thousands of clones, 80% to 90% being singletons. The sample consisted of peripheral blood. These receptor sequences come from a woman aged 55-70 years with COVID-19, enrolled during active disease. Each CDR3 is given with its conserved first and last residue. The D gene is left open where the match is weak. A row's size may be missing; if present it is once, few, many or a size class.

V gene	clone size	J gene	D gene	CDR3 DNA	CDR3 protein
TRBV7-8	NA	TRBJ1-3	TRBD1	TGTGCCAGCACAACAGGGGGCCGAAACACCATATATTTT	CASTTGGRNTIYF
TRBV2	NA	TRBJ2-7	TRBD1	TGTGCCAGCAAAAAGTCTACAGGGGGCGCCTACGAGCAGTACTTC	CASKKSTGGAYEQYF
TRBV9	NA	TRBJ2-1	TRBD2	TGTGCCAGCAGCGTAGAACTAGCGGGAGGGAATGAGCAGTTCTTC	CASSVELAGGNEQFF
TRBV10-3	NA	TRBJ2-3	TRBD2	TGTGCCATCAGTGAGAGGACTAGCGGGAGGATGTCAGATACGCAGTATTTT	CAISERTSGRMSDTQYF
TRBV19	NA	TRBJ2-7	NA	TGTGCCAGTAGTATGTTTACTTGGCAGGGCTTCGGCGAGCAGTACTTC	CASSMFTWQGFGEQYF
TRBV4-3	NA	TRBJ2-7	TRBD2	TGCGCCAGCAGCCAAGTGTCTAGCGGGTACGAGCAGTACTTC	CASSQVSSGYEQYF
TRBV9	NA	TRBJ1-2	TRBD1	TGTGCCAGCAGCGCCGGGACAGGGGGAGACTATGGCTACACCTTC	CASSAGTGGDYGYTF
TRBV3-1/TRBV3-2	NA	TRBJ2-7	TRBD1	TGTGCCAGCAGTCTCCGGGACAGGGACTACGAGCAGTACTTC	CASSLRDRDYEQYF
TRBV4-2	NA	TRBJ2-6	NA	TGTGCCAGCAGCCAAGATCACTCTGGGGCCAACGTCCTGACTTTC	CASSQDHSGANVLTF
TRBV27	NA	TRBJ2-3	NA	TGTGCCAGCAGTTTTCTAGGCGCGGCTTCTAGCACAGATACGCAGTATTTT	CASSFLGAASSTDTQYF
TRBV28	NA	TRBJ2-7	TRBD2	TGTGCCAGCACCCTGGGCGGGAGGACCTACGAGCAGTACTTC	CASTLGGRTYEQYF
TRBV5-1	NA	TRBJ2-1	NA	TGCGCCAGCAGCCTCGGGATACAGAGCTCCTACAATGAGCAGTTCTTC	CASSLGIQSSYNEQFF
TRBV5-6	NA	TRBJ2-7	TRBD1	TGTGCCAGCAGCTTGAAGGGAAGGGGGCCGAACGACTACGAGCAGTACTTC	CASSLKGRGPNDYEQYF
TRBV23-1	NA	TRBJ1-6	NA	TGCGCCACACTACAGGGTCAGAATTCACCCCTCCACTTT	CATLQGQNSPLHF
TRBV15	NA	TRBJ2-6	NA	TGTGCCACCAGCAGAGATCATAGAGGGAGCTCTGGGGCCAACGTCCTGACTTTC	CATSRDHRGSSGANVLTF
TRBV27	NA	TRBJ1-2	NA	TGTGCCAGCAGTGGGAGGTCTTCCTATGGCTACACCTTC	CASSGRSSYGYTF
TRBV7-2	few	TRBJ1-2	NA	TGTGCCAGCAGCTTAGCGCGACTCGACTATGGCTACACCTTC	CASSLARLDYGYTF
TRBV4-1	NA	TRBJ2-7	NA	TGCGCCAGCAGCCCACCAGGTTCCGCCTACGAGCAGTACTTC	CASSPPGSAYEQYF
TRBV30	NA	TRBJ1-1	TRBD1	TGTGCCTGGAGTGTAGGACAGGCGAACACTGAAGCTTTCTTT	CAWSVGQANTEAFF
TRBV9	NA	TRBJ2-7	NA	TGTGCCAGCAGCGTAGATTTCAGCGCTAGTGCTAGCGAGCAGTACTTC	CASSVDFSASASEQYF
TRBV2	NA	TRBJ1-1	NA	TGTGCCAGCACCTCAATTGACAGGAACACTGAAGCTTTCTTT	CASTSIDRNTEAFF
TRBV11-3	NA	TRBJ1-2	TRBD1	TGTGCCAGCAGCGCCATAGGGACAGGGTATGGCTACACCTTC	CASSAIGTGYGYTF
TRBV21-1	NA	TRBJ2-1	NA	TGTGCCACCTCTCGGGACAGGCGCTGCGAGCAGTTCTTC	CATSRDRRCEQFF
TRBV9	NA	TRBJ2-1	NA	TGTGCCAGCAGCTCCCTCCTAAACAATGAGCAGTTCTTC	CASSSLLNNEQFF
TRBV4-3	few	TRBJ2-7	NA	TGCGCCAGCAGCCTCCACAGCACTTCCTACGAGCAGTACTTC	CASSLHSTSYEQYF
TRBV6-2/TRBV6-3	once	TRBJ2-7	NA	TGTGCCAGCAGTTACTTCAGGGGCAACGAGCAGTACTTC	CASSYFRGNEQYF
TRBV7-9	NA	TRBJ2-2	TRBD2	TGTGCCAGCAGCTTGACTAGCGGGGCGAACACCGGGGAGCTGTTTTTT	CASSLTSGANTGELFF
TRBV7-9	NA	TRBJ1-6	NA	TGTGCCAGCAGCTTAGGACAGAGCTCCTATAATTCACCCCTCCACTTT	CASSLGQSSYNSPLHF
TRBV29-1	NA	TRBJ2-1	TRBD2	TGCAGCGTTGTCCGCGTTGAGACTAGCGGGAGTTACAATGAGCAGTTCTTC	CSVVRVETSGSYNEQFF
TRBV5-6	NA	TRBJ2-7	NA	TGTGCCAGCAGCTCACTAGGTACCTACGAGCAGTACTTC	CASSSLGTYEQYF
TRBV6-2/TRBV6-3	NA	TRBJ2-5	TRBD2	TGTGCCAGCAGTTACCCGGGACTAATATCGGAGACCCAGTACTTC	CASSYPGLISETQYF
TRBV6-6	NA	TRBJ2-2	NA	TGTGCCAGCAGTTACACAGGGAGATCCGGGGAGCTGTTTTTT	CASSYTGRSGELFF
TRBV5-1	NA	TRBJ1-2	NA	TGCGCCAGCAGCCCGCAGGGCCCGCAGGGTGGCTACACCTTC	CASSPQGPQGGYTF
TRBV9	NA	TRBJ1-3	NA	TGTGCCAGCAGCTTACAGGGCTCTGGAAACACCATATATTTT	CASSLQGSGNTIYF
TRBV6-2/TRBV6-3	NA	TRBJ1-2	TRBD1	TGTGCCAGCAGTACACAGGGGTATGGCTACACCTTC	CASSTQGYGYTF
TRBV7-2	NA	TRBJ2-7	TRBD2	TGTGCCAGCAGCTTGGGATCCCTAGCGGACTACGAGCAGTACTTC	CASSLGSLADYEQYF
TRBV9	NA	TRBJ2-4	NA	TGTGCCAGCAGCGTGGCCCCCTCCTCGGGAAACATTCAGTACTTC	CASSVAPSSGNIQYF
TRBV6-5	NA	TRBJ1-6	NA	TGTGCCAGCAGTTACTCAGAGGAGGGGAATTCACCCCTCCACTTT	CASSYSEEGNSPLHF
TRBV13	NA	TRBJ1-5	NA	TGTGCCAGCAGCTTAAGGCAGGGCTTGGGTAGCAATCAGCCCCAGCATTTT	CASSLRQGLGSNQPQHF